A selection of T cell receptor beta chains follows, all from one sample in a study of T cell responses to AZD1222 COVID-19 vaccine. The assay was immunoSEQ multiplex PCR, and TCRdb's table has in-frame clones only and misses some. Of some 100,000 clones listed, around 84% are singletons. Sample: peripheral blood, taken on day 0 of AZD1222 vaccination. These receptor sequences come from an adult in good health. The CDR3 runs from the conserved cysteine through the conserved F or W. D genes are given only for firm matches. Size values are once, few and many counts, or a class for expanded clones, and some rows have none.

d_call	j_call	clone_size	v_call	cdr3_aa	cdr3_nt
-	TRBJ2-1	-	TRBV6-5	CASSYSMQSSYNEQFF	TGTGCCAGCAGTTACTCGATGCAAAGCTCCTACAATGAGCAGTTCTTC
-	TRBJ2-7	many	TRBV5-4	CASSFEPTYEQYF	TGTGCCAGCAGCTTTGAGCCCACCTACGAGCAGTACTTC
TRBD1	TRBJ2-7	-	TRBV7-2	CASSLVGQGNGEQYF	TGTGCCAGCAGCTTAGTGGGACAGGGGAACGGCGAGCAGTACTTC
TRBD1	TRBJ2-7	-	TRBV28	CASSFMGTGIYEQYF	TGTGCCAGCAGTTTTATGGGGACAGGGATCTACGAGCAGTACTTC
TRBD2	TRBJ2-1	-	TRBV9	CASSVEGLAYNEQFF	TGTGCCAGCAGCGTAGAGGGACTAGCTTACAATGAGCAGTTCTTC
TRBD2	TRBJ2-1	-	TRBV9	CASSALAGGYNEQFF	TGTGCCAGCAGCGCACTAGCGGGAGGGTACAATGAGCAGTTCTTC
TRBD1	TRBJ1-1	-	TRBV29-1	CSVQRGQDTEAFF	TGCAGCGTTCAAAGGGGGCAGGACACTGAAGCTTTCTTT
TRBD2	TRBJ2-3	-	TRBV4-1	CASSQVAGVSTDTQYF	TGCGCCAGCAGCCAGGTAGCGGGGGTAAGCACAGATACGCAGTATTTT
-	TRBJ2-1	-	TRBV28	CASSVRGWSGEQFF	TGTGCCAGCAGTGTCAGGGGCTGGAGCGGTGAGCAGTTCTTC
TRBD1	TRBJ1-6	-	TRBV10-3	CAISPRQGLNSPLHF	TGTGCCATCAGCCCGAGACAGGGGCTTAATTCACCCCTCCACTTT
TRBD2	TRBJ2-7	-	TRBV20-1	CSASAPTSGKYEQYF	TGCAGTGCTAGTGCCCCGACTAGCGGGAAATACGAGCAGTACTTC
-	TRBJ2-2	-	TRBV7-2	CASGGPTTGELFF	TGTGCCAGCGGGGGACCTACCACCGGGGAGCTGTTTTTT
TRBD1	TRBJ2-7	-	TRBV5-1	CASSSTGSSYEQYF	TGCGCCAGCAGCTCGACAGGGTCGTCCTACGAGCAGTACTTC
TRBD1	TRBJ1-2	-	TRBV6-2/TRBV6-3	CASSLPGQTWYSYTF	TGTGCCAGCAGTCTCCCGGGACAGACTTGGTATAGCTACACCTTC
-	TRBJ2-5	-	TRBV25-1	CASSAFGPETQYF	TGTGCCAGCAGTGCCTTCGGCCCAGAGACCCAGTACTTC
TRBD1	TRBJ1-5	-	TRBV5-6	CASSQGTGNQPQHF	TGTGCCAGCAGCCAAGGGACAGGTAATCAGCCCCAGCATTTT
-	TRBJ1-1	-	TRBV28	CASSLNSGAFF	TGTGCCAGCAGTTTAAATAGTGGCGCTTTCTTT
TRBD1	TRBJ2-2	-	TRBV23-1	CASSQSWTGRETGELFF	TGCGCCAGCAGTCAATCATGGACAGGGCGAGAAACCGGGGAGCTGTTTTTT
TRBD1	TRBJ2-1	-	TRBV4-1	CASSQPKTGDRANNEQFF	TGCGCCAGCAGCCAACCTAAAACAGGCGACAGGGCGAACAATGAGCAGTTCTTC
-	TRBJ1-1	-	TRBV5-1	CASSFRTAHTEAFF	TGCGCCAGCAGCTTTCGGACCGCGCACACTGAAGCTTTCTTT
-	TRBJ2-1	-	TRBV7-2	CASSFSGWENNEQFF	TGTGCCAGCAGCTTCTCCGGGTGGGAAAACAATGAGCAGTTCTTC
-	TRBJ1-5	-	TRBV5-5	CASSFSDSSNQPQHF	TGTGCCAGCAGCTTTTCCGACAGTAGCAATCAGCCCCAGCATTTT
-	TRBJ1-6	-	TRBV7-9	CASRQGNSPLHF	TGTGCCAGCAGACAGGGAAATTCACCCCTCCACTTT
TRBD1	TRBJ2-1	-	TRBV7-7	CASSPGTGPYNEQFF	TGTGCTAGCAGCCCCGGGACAGGACCATACAATGAGCAGTTCTTC
TRBD1	TRBJ1-5	-	TRBV29-1	CSVGQGDQPQHF	TGCAGCGTTGGACAGGGCGATCAGCCCCAGCATTTT
TRBD1	TRBJ1-1	-	TRBV12-3/TRBV12-4	CASSTTGDEAFF	TGTGCCAGCAGTACCACAGGGGATGAAGCTTTCTTT
-	TRBJ1-5	once	TRBV28	CASSLGTADSNQPQHF	TGTGCCAGCAGCCTGGGGACCGCTGATAGCAATCAGCCCCAGCATTTT
TRBD1	TRBJ2-3	-	TRBV4-3	CASSQVGQGRLGTQYF	TGCGCCAGCAGCCAAGTAGGACAGGGGAGATTGGGTACGCAGTATTTT
-	TRBJ1-5	-	TRBV25-1	CASSESGGQPQHF	TGTGCCAGCAGTGAATCGGGCGGGCAGCCCCAGCATTTT
-	TRBJ1-3	-	TRBV5-1	CASSPSGDSGNTIYF	TGCGCCAGCAGCCCCTCAGGGGACTCTGGAAACACCATATATTTT
-	TRBJ2-7	-	TRBV11-2	CASSLLHTYEQYF	TGTGCCAGCAGCTTATTACACACCTACGAGCAGTACTTC
-	TRBJ2-1	-	TRBV7-3	CASSARPSYNEQFF	TGTGCCAGCAGCGCACGGCCCTCGTACAATGAGCAGTTCTTC
-	TRBJ1-2	-	TRBV30	CAWTLGVESDGYTF	TGTGCCTGGACTCTCGGGGTAGAATCCGACGGCTACACCTTC
-	TRBJ1-2	-	TRBV19	CASSIGPRVQHGYTF	TGTGCCAGTAGTATAGGTCCCAGGGTTCAGCACGGCTACACCTTC
-	TRBJ2-7	once	TRBV13	CASSPQSSYEQYF	TGTGCCAGCAGCCCTCAGAGCTCCTACGAGCAGTACTTC
-	TRBJ2-6	-	TRBV7-6	CASSPRSPGANVLTF	TGTGCCAGCAGCCCACGATCCCCCGGGGCCAACGTCCTGACTTTC
-	TRBJ1-1	-	TRBV2	CASSVRGGRGEAFF	TGTGCCAGCAGTGTAAGGGGCGGGAGGGGTGAAGCTTTCTTT
-	TRBJ1-2	-	TRBV18	CASSPSIQNRDGYTF	TGTGCCAGCTCACCCAGTATCCAAAACAGAGATGGCTACACCTTC
TRBD1	TRBJ1-4	-	TRBV15	CATSRQGAEEKLFF	TGTGCCACCAGCAGACAGGGGGCGGAGGAAAAACTGTTTTTT
TRBD1	TRBJ2-1	-	TRBV14	CASSEPGQGVWNEQFF	TGTGCCAGCAGCGAACCGGGACAGGGGGTGTGGAATGAGCAGTTCTTC
TRBD1	TRBJ1-5	-	TRBV24-1	CATSEGGQGASEPQHF	TGTGCCACCAGTGAGGGAGGGCAGGGGGCCTCAGAGCCCCAGCATTTT
-	TRBJ1-3	-	TRBV6-2/TRBV6-3	CASSKKRVYSGNTIYF	TGTGCCAGCAGCAAAAAAAGAGTATACTCTGGAAACACCATATATTTT
-	TRBJ2-3	-	TRBV3-1/TRBV3-2	CASSYWTRTDTQYF	TGTGCCAGCAGCTATTGGACCCGCACAGATACGCAGTATTTT
-	TRBJ2-7	-	TRBV30	CAWGGTEYEQYF	TGTGCCTGGGGCGGGACAGAATACGAGCAGTACTTC
-	TRBJ1-4	-	TRBV2	CASKLGYEKLFF	TGTGCCAGCAAACTGGGTTATGAAAAACTGTTTTTT
TRBD1	TRBJ1-6	once	TRBV10-2	CASMGQGVPSYNSPLHF	TGCGCCAGCATGGGACAGGGTGTACCCTCCTATAATTCACCCCTCCACTTT
-	TRBJ1-2	-	TRBV21-1	CASSKGDRGYYGYTF	TGTGCCAGCAGCAAAGGGGACAGGGGCTACTATGGCTACACCTTC
TRBD2	TRBJ2-7	-	TRBV4-2	CASSQEGTSGLYEQYF	TGTGCCAGCAGCCAAGAAGGGACTAGCGGATTATACGAGCAGTACTTC
TRBD1	TRBJ2-1	-	TRBV11-3	CASSLDRGPYNEQFF	TGTGCCAGCAGCTTAGACAGGGGGCCTTACAATGAGCAGTTCTTC
TRBD2	TRBJ2-1	-	TRBV25-1	CASSTIGEGLTYEQFF	TGTGCCAGCAGCACAATAGGGGAGGGCCTTACTTATGAGCAGTTCTTC
-	TRBJ1-5	-	TRBV19	CASSISSNSGQPQHF	TGTGCCAGTAGTATATCCTCTAATTCGGGTCAGCCCCAGCATTTT
TRBD1	TRBJ1-2	-	TRBV30	CAWSPGTAFNYGYTF	TGTGCCTGGAGCCCCGGGACAGCTTTTAACTATGGCTACACCTTC
-	TRBJ2-1	-	TRBV25-1	CASSEGAWVTGTDEQFF	TGTGCCAGCAGTGAAGGGGCTTGGGTCACAGGGACCGATGAGCAGTTCTTC
TRBD2	TRBJ2-3	-	TRBV11-2	CASNQSPRSGEDTQYF	TGTGCCAGCAACCAATCACCCCGGAGCGGGGAAGATACGCAGTATTTT